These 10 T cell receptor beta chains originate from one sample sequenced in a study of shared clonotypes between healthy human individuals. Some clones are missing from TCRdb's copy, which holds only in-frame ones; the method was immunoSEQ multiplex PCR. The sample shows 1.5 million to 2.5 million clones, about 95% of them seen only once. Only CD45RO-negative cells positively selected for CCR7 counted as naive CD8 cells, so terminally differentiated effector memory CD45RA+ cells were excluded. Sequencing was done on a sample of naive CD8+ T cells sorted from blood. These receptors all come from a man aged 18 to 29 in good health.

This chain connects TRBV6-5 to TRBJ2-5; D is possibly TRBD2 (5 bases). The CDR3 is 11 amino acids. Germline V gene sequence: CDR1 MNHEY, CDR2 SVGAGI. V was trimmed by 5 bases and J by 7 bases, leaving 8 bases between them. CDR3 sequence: CASSEGWTQYF. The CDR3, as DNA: TGTGCCAGCAGTGAGGGTTGGACCCAGTACTTC.

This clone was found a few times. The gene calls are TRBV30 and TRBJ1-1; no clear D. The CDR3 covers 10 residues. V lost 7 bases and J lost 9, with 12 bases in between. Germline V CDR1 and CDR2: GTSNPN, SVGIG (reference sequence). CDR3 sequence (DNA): TGTGCCTTGGAAGGGAGCCAAGCTTTCTTT. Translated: CALEGSQAFF.

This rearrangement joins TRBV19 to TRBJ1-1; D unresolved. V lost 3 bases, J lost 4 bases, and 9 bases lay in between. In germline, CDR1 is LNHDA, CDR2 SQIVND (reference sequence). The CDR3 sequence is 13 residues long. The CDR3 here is CASSMFWGTEAFF. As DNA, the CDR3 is TGTGCCAGTAGTATGTTCTGGGGCACTGAAGCTTTCTTT.

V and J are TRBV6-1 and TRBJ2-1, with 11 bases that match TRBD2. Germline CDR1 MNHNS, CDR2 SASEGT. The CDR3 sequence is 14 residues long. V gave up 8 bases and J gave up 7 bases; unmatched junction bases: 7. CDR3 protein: CASSTSGSRNEQFF. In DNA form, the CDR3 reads TGTGCCAGCTCCACTAGCGGGAGTCGTAATGAGCAGTTCTTC.

CDR3: CASSLPGYNSPLHF. The CDR3 DNA is TGTGCCAGCAGCCTTCCTGGGTATAATTCACCCCTCCACTTT. The chain employs TRBV7-6 and TRBJ1-6; D call uncertain. V gave up 5 bases and J gave up 4 bases, with 9 bases separating them. Germline V gene data show CDR1 as SGHVS and CDR2 as FNYEAQ. The CDR3 covers 14 residues.

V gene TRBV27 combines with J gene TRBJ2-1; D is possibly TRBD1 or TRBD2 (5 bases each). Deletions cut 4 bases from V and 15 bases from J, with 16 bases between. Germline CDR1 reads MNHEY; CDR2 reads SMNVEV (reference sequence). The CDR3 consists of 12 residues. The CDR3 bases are TGTGCCAGCAGTTCCCAGGGAGCCGTGTTGTTCTTC. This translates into CASSSQGAVLFF.

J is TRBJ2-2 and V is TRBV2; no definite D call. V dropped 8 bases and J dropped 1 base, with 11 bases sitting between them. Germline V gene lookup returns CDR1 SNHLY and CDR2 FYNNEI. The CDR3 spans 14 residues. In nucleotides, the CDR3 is TGTGCCAGCTCGGCATGGCAGAACACCGGGGAGCTGTTTTTT. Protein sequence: CASSAWQNTGELFF.

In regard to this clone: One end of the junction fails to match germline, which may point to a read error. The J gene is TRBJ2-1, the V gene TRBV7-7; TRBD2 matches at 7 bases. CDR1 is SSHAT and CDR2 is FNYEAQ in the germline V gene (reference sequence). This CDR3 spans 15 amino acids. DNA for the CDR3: TGTGCTAGCAGCTTAGCGGCGGGAGTTGGCAATGAGCAGTTCTTC. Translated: CASSLAAGVGNEQFF.

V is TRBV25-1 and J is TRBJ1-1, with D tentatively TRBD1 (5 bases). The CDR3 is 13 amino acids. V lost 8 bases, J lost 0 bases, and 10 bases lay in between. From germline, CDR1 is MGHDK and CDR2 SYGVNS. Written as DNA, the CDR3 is TGTGCCAGCGAGGGGACTCTGAACACTGAAGCTTTCTTT. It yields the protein CASEGTLNTEAFF.

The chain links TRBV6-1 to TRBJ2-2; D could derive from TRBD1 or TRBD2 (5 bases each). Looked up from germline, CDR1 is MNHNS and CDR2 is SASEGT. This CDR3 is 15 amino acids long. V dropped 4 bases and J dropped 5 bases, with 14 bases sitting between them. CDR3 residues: CASSVQGDPTGELFF. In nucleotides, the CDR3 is TGTGCCAGCAGTGTACAAGGGGACCCTACCGGGGAGCTGTTTTTT.